This TCR beta chain was recorded in a study of blood T cell repertoires in COVID-19. This CDR3 spans 16 amino acids. The J segment lost 3 bases and the V segment lost 5 bases, leaving 9 bases of the junction unmatched. The germline V gene encodes CDR1 SEHNR and CDR2 FQNEAQ (reference sequence). The study recruited people aged about 18 to 95 years across approximately 24 US areas. Grouping used clinical history reported by participants in a survey and questionnaire. Original processing methods: Reference gene primer amplification in the assay estimated nucleated cell counts. The repertoire was sequenced with immunoSEQ multiplex PCR; TCRdb's copy has only in-frame clones and lacks some. V, J and clone size derive from that table, while D and trimming were established from the DNA sequence. This table has under 250,000 clones, roughly four fifths appearing once. This clone was counted once.

Source material: PBMCs or T cells enriched from blood (not recorded which). This TCR derives from a woman aged 35 to 49 with acute COVID-19. J is TRBJ2-1 and V is TRBV7-9, with 8 bases fitting TRBD2. CDR3 residues: CASSPRGGGFYNEQFF. CDR3 DNA: TGTGCCAGCAGCCCCAGGGGCGGGGGGTTCTACAATGAGCAGTTCTTC.